Listed here are 17 T cell receptor beta chains from one sample, sequenced in a study of identifying expanded T cells in peripheral blood. TCRdb's table, derived via immunoSEQ multiplex PCR, lists solely in-frame clones and lacks some. The sample has tens of thousands of clones; about 88% are singletons. Material: blood. These TCRs come from a person aged 18-70 years in good health.

This chain's CDR3 is CASSFWGNSNQPQHF. The CDR3 DNA follows: TGTGCCAGCAGTTTTTGGGGGAATAGCAATCAGCCCCAGCATTTT. The chain employs TRBV28 and TRBJ1-5, with a weak D call TRBD1 (5 bases). This CDR3 has 15 residues. Looked up from germline, CDR1 is MDHEN and CDR2 is SYDVKM. Trimming left V 3 bases short and J 0 bases short, with 9 bases between.

This chain connects TRBV10-3 to TRBJ1-4; D might be TRBD1 (6 bases). Germline V gene sequence: CDR1 ENHRY, CDR2 SYGVKD. The CDR3 extends over 16 amino acids. Trimming cost V 6 bases and J 8 bases, with 22 bases left between them. The DNA of the CDR3 is TGTGCCATCAGCCCGGACAGTCTCCCGAGTGGGGAAAAACTGTTTTTT. It yields the protein CAISPDSLPSGEKLFF.

The chain joins TRBV11-3 to TRBJ2-2; no clear D. CDR1 SGHNT and CDR2 YENEEA come from the germline V gene. The CDR3 runs to 12 residues. Trimming stripped 5 bases from V and 8 bases from J, with 9 bases between. CDR3 sequence reads: CASSGKWGELFF. For the CDR3, the DNA is TGTGCCAGCAGCGGAAAATGGGGGGAGCTGTTTTTT.

The chain employs TRBV19 and TRBJ1-1, with D hard to call. Germline assignment: CDR1 LNHDA and CDR2 SQIVND (reference sequence). The CDR3 totals 11 residues. Trimming left V 5 bases short and J 6 bases short, with 7 bases between. This chain's CDR3 is CASSVGAEAFF. The CDR3 bases are TGTGCCAGTAGTGTCGGGGCTGAAGCTTTCTTT.

This chain connects TRBV30 to TRBJ1-1; D is undetermined. Germline lookup yields CDR1 GTSNPN and CDR2 SVGIG (reference sequence). Trimming stripped 0 bases from V and 1 base from J, with 3 bases between. The CDR3 length is 12 residues. The CDR3 nucleotides are TGTGCCTGGAGTGTCTCGAACACTGAAGCTTTCTTT. This gives the protein CAWSVSNTEAFF.

The chain links TRBV9 to TRBJ1-1; 7 nucleotides agree with TRBD1. CDR1 is SGDLS, CDR2 YYNGEE, per germline. The CDR3 loop spans 16 amino acids. V trimming: 4 bases; J trimming: 8 bases; junction bases outside the gene matches: 17. CDR3 DNA: TGTGCCAGCAGCCCGACCACTATTAGGGGGCATAGGGAAGCTTTCTTT. Encoded protein: CASSPTTIRGHREAFF.

This chain connects TRBV11-2 to TRBJ1-6; no clear D. The CDR3 covers 11 residues. Trimming shortened V by 6 bases and J by 8 bases, and 5 bases separated the two germline ends. The germline gives CDR1 SGHAT, CDR2 FQNNGV. Written as DNA, the CDR3 is TGTGCCAGCAGTTCCGATTCACCCCTCCACTTT. Translated, it gives CASSSDSPLHF.

V usage is TRBV7-2 and J usage is TRBJ2-1; TRBD2 might be the D (6 bases). Trimming removed 5 bases from V and 10 bases from J, with 21 bases in between. Germline V gene lookup returns CDR1 SGHTA and CDR2 FQGNSA. This CDR3 is built from 15 residues. The CDR3 sequence: CASSPYWGGSGEQFF. DNA for the CDR3: TGTGCCAGCAGCCCGTATTGGGGAGGTTCCGGGGAGCAGTTCTTC. The whole variable domain, remainder taken from reference TRBV7-2 and TRBJ2-1, is GAGVSQSPSNKVTEKGKDVELRCDPISGHTALYWYRQSLGQGLEFLIYFQGNSAPDKSGLPSDRFSAERTGGSVSTLTIQRTQQEDSAVYLCASSPYWGGSGEQFFGPGTRLTVL.

The V and J genes are TRBV7-9 and TRBJ2-5; D not resolved. Germline V lookup: CDR1 SEHNR, CDR2 FQNEAQ (reference sequence). CDR3 length: 16 residues. V lost 4 bases to trimming and J lost 1 base, with 16 bases between them. CDR3 in DNA: TGTGCCAGCAGCTCCCTAGAGAGGCGAGCCCAAGAGACCCAGTACTTC. This codes for CASSSLERRAQETQYF.

CDR3 in amino acids: CASSLDDRGHEQYF. CDR3 DNA: TGTGCCAGCAGCTTAGATGACAGGGGCCACGAGCAGTACTTC. This chain connects TRBV5-6 to TRBJ2-7, with 8 nucleotides matching TRBD1. Germline V CDR1 and CDR2: SGHDT, YYEEEE. The CDR3 covers 14 residues. V lost 2 bases to trimming and J lost 5 bases; unmatched junction nucleotides: 6.

The rearrangement joins TRBV7-2 to TRBJ1-6; weak D call: TRBD1 (5 bases). CDR3 size: 15 residues. Germline V gives CDR1 SGHTA, CDR2 FQGNSA. V lost 1 base, J lost 6 bases, and 10 bases lay in between. The CDR3 DNA follows: TGTGCCAGCAGCTTAGGGGGCGCGACTAATTCACCCCTCCACTTT. It codes for CASSLGGATNSPLHF.

The chain recombines TRBV28 with TRBJ2-3; no definite D call. The V and J ends lost 3 bases and 2 bases respectively, with 9 bases between them. CDR1 is MDHEN, CDR2 SYDVKM, per germline. The CDR3 has 14 amino acids. CDR3 nucleotides: TGTGCCAGCAGTTTCCCCGGACCCACAGATACGCAGTATTTT. As protein: CASSFPGPTDTQYF.

The chain carries TRBV25-1 and TRBJ2-7; unclear D gene. The CDR3 loop spans 13 amino acids. V lost 7 bases, J lost 3 bases, and 13 bases lay in between. Germline CDR1 is MGHDK and CDR2 is SYGVNS. The CDR3 loop reads CASKSDVLYEQYF. CDR3 nucleotides: TGTGCCAGCAAATCGGACGTCCTCTACGAGCAGTACTTC.

This chain links TRBV19 with TRBJ1-3; D gene ambiguous. The CDR3 covers 11 residues. Trimming left V 3 bases short and J 16 bases short, with 13 bases between. Per the germline V gene, CDR1 is LNHDA and CDR2 is SQIVND (reference sequence). CDR3 loop: CASSMGSEPYF. CDR3 DNA: TGTGCCAGTAGTATGGGGTCGGAGCCGTATTTT.

The chain has TRBV27 and TRBJ2-7; 9 nucleotides align to TRBD1. The CDR3 covers 16 residues. Germline lookup yields CDR1 MNHEY and CDR2 SMNVEV (reference sequence). Trimming cost V 6 bases and J 3 bases; bases outside gene matches: 12. CDR3: CASRMTGGSNGYEQYF. The CDR3 coding sequence is TGTGCCAGCAGAATGACAGGGGGAAGTAATGGCTACGAGCAGTACTTC.

This CDR3 is CAIRTSDQPQHF. In DNA, the CDR3 is TGTGCCATCAGAACCAGTGATCAGCCCCAGCATTTT. The rearrangement joins TRBV10-3 to TRBJ1-5; D is unclear. The CDR3 consists of 12 residues. The germline gives CDR1 ENHRY, CDR2 SYGVKD. Trimming shortened V by 6 bases and J by 5 bases, and 8 bases separated the two germline ends.

The J gene is TRBJ2-1, the V gene TRBV5-1; D not resolved. The ends were cut back, 0 bases at V and 5 bases at J, with 12 bases in the middle. CDR1 and CDR2 from the germline V gene are SGHRS and YFSETQ. This CDR3 has 15 amino acids. CDR3 DNA: TGCGCCAGCAGCTTGGACAGTGCGCCAAACAATGAGCAGTTCTTC. It is translated as CASSLDSAPNNEQFF.